The next 7 T cell receptor beta chains were all read from a single sample in a study of T-cell memory formation after mild COVID-19 listed by TCRdb under 2021. Libraries came from 5' RACE. Sequenced using an Illumina NovaSeq 6000. The public reads were quality trimmed at Q25 with fastp and then assembled into clones with MiXCR by TCRdb, keeping productive beta chains. Each entry is one CDR3 protein sequence, shown with its most common DNA and genes. The sample table contains roughly 400,000 distinct CDR3 sequences; only one count was recorded for 20% to 25% of them. Around 8.1% of the sample comes from the top ten. Input material: PBMCs or a T cell subset sorted from them (not recorded which). Receptors were obtained from an adult woman who had mild COVID-19 (a few samples of this study predate the infection). The sample titles of this study are shuffled in the database, so cell type and time point are left out; the donor was told from shared clones.

The chain uses TRBV6-5 and TRBJ2-7; D uncertain. There are 12 residues in the CDR3. Trimming took off 6 bases at V and 3 bases at J, with 9 bases between the two ends. Germline V gene lookup returns CDR1 MNHEY and CDR2 SVGAGI. The CDR3 DNA reads TGTGCCAGCAGGGGCAGCTTCTACGAGCAGTACTTC. Translated: CASRGSFYEQYF.

This clonotype was found a few times. V gene TRBV20-1 combines with J gene TRBJ2-5, with D perhaps TRBD1 (5 bases). CDR1 and CDR2 from the germline V gene are DFQATT and SNEGSKA (reference sequence). V was clipped by 0 bases and J by 4 bases, with 18 bases between them. The CDR3 is 16 residues long. CDR3 in DNA: TGCAGTGCTAGAGAACCTTGGGGCTCCTCCCCAGAGACCCAGTACTTC. Amino acid sequence: CSAREPWGSSPETQYF.

This clonotype was picked up a small number of times. This chain links TRBV6-1 with TRBJ1-1; D unresolved. The length of the CDR3 is 14 residues. Per germline, CDR1 MNHNS and CDR2 SASEGT. V lost 6 bases, J lost 1 base, and 12 bases lay in between. The CDR3 coding sequence is TGTGCCAGCAGGATAATGGGAGGGAACACTGAAGCTTTCTTT. Its translation is CASRIMGGNTEAFF.

This clonotype was seen more than once but under ten times. The chain is built from TRBV5-1 and TRBJ2-7; 10 nucleotides agree with TRBD1. Trimming removed 4 bases from V and 3 bases from J; junction bases left unmatched: 4. Germline CDR1 reads SGHRS; CDR2 reads YFSETQ. The CDR3 length is 14 residues. This CDR3 is CASSTTGGNYEQYF. CDR3 bases: TGCGCCAGCAGCACGACAGGGGGCAACTACGAGCAGTACTTC.

The chain joins TRBV21-1 to TRBJ2-1; the table's D call, TRBD2, has no DNA check behind it. TRBV21-1 is deemed a pseudogene. The CDR3 sequence is 16 residues long. The DNA for the CDR3 is TGTGCCAGCAGCAAATCTCGCGGTCTAGTTTTCAATGAGCAGTTCTTC. Protein: CASSKSRGLVFNEQFF.

The chain is built from TRBV6-6 and TRBJ1-3; D uncertain. V lost 4 bases and J 0 bases, leaving 13 bases between the germline ends. Germline lookup yields CDR1 MNHNY and CDR2 SVGAGI (reference sequence). The CDR3 loop spans 16 amino acids. The CDR3 nucleotides are TGTGCCAGCAGTTCCAACTCCATTGTCTCTGGAAACACCATATATTTT. It is translated as CASSSNSIVSGNTIYF.

The chain combines TRBV7-2 with TRBJ2-1, with no clear D. The germline gives CDR1 SGHTA, CDR2 FQGNSA. The germline V and J ends were trimmed by 4 bases and 5 bases, with 9 bases remaining between them. CDR3 length: 13 residues. CDR3 sequence reads: CASSSGFNNEQFF. DNA of the CDR3: TGTGCCAGCAGCTCCGGATTCAACAATGAGCAGTTCTTC.